Sequencing of this T cell receptor (beta chain) was carried out in a study of Ad26.COV2.S vaccination and SARS-CoV-2 variants. CDR1 is SEHNR, CDR2 FQNEAQ, per germline (reference sequence). The CDR3 spans 15 residues. After removal of 2 bases from V and 12 bases from J, the junction contained 11 bases not matched to a gene. Assay used: immunoSEQ multiplex PCR; TCRdb lists only in-frame clones, some missing. The table has about 350,000 clones, 80% to 90% seen once. Treatment here: roughly 19 received Ad26.COV2.S at low or high dose, single or two shots; about 5 received placebo; per-sample allocation not given. Material that was analyzed had been drawn on day 63 after the first vaccine or placebo injection.

Sample: peripheral blood, taken in a trial of Ad26.COV2.S vaccine versus placebo. V and J are TRBV7-9 and TRBJ2-1; 9 nucleotides agree with TRBD2. The sequence was collected from a person between 18 and 60 years old who received the Ad26.COV2.S COVID-19 vaccine or a placebo. The CDR3 here is CASSLLVAGALGQFF. The CDR3 DNA is TGTGCCAGCAGCTTACTGGTAGCGGGAGCCTTAGGGCAGTTCTTC. The entire variable domain, with the rest obtained from reference TRBV7-9 and TRBJ2-1, is as follows: DTGVSQNPRHKITKRGQNVTFRCDPISEHNRLYWYRQTLGQGPEFLTYFQNEAQLEKSRLLSDRFSAERPKGSFSTLEIQRTEQGDSAMYLCASSLLVAGALGQFFGPGTRLTVL.